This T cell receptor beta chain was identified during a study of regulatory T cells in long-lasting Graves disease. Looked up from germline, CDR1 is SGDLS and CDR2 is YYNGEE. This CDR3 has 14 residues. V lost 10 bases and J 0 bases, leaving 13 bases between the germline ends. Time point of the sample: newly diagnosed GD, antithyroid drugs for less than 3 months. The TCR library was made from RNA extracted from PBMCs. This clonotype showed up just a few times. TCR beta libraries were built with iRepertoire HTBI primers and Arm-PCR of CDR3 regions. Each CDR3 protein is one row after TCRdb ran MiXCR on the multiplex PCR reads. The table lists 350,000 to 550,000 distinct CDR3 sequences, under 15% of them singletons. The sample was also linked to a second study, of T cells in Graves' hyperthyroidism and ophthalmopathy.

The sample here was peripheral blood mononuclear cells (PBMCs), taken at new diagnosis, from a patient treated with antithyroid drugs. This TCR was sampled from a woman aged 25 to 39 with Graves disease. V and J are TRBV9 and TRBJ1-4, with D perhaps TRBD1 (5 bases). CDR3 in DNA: TGTGCCTCCGGGGGGGGGGCAACTAATGAAAAACTGTTTTTT. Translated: CASGGGATNEKLFF.